The subject of this entry is one TCR beta chain. V dropped 0 bases and J dropped 3; count of bases not matched to a gene: 3. Germline assignment: CDR1 SEHNR and CDR2 FQNEAQ (reference sequence). The length of the CDR3 is 15 residues. The entry originates in a study of CD8 T cell repertoires and HIV-1 epitope variants. Assay used: immunoSEQ multiplex PCR; TCRdb lists only in-frame clones, some missing. The sample records under 100,000 clones, around 75% being singletons. The receptor was derived from a male donor with HIV. The sequenced sample consisted of uncultured baseline CD8+ T cells from peripheral blood mononuclear cells (PBMCs). J is TRBJ1-2 and V is TRBV7-9; 8 bases line up with TRBD1. As DNA, the CDR3 is TGTGCCAGCAGCTTAGCGTCAGGGGGCGACTATGGCTACACCTTC. This gives the protein CASSLASGGDYGYTF.